Listed below are T cell receptor beta chains from one sample, sequenced in a study of blood T cells in healthy people across ages. One entry per CDR3 protein, called by TCRdb with MiXCR from the 5' RACE reads. The sample contains about 570,000 distinct CDR3 sequences, roughly 28% of which appear only once. The specimen sequenced was blood. These receptors all come from a woman aged 70-85 years in good health. The CDR3 runs from the conserved cysteine through the conserved F or W. D genes are given only for firm matches. Some rows mark clone size as missing; the rest say once, few, many or name a class of expanded clone.

D	J	V	size	DNA	CDR3
.	TRBJ2-1	TRBV29-1	.	TGCAGCGTTGCTCGGGGTGAGCAGTTCTTC	CSVARGEQFF
.	TRBJ1-2	TRBV19	.	TGTGCCAGCGACGACTCGATCAACTATGGCTACACCTTC	CASDDSINYGYTF
.	TRBJ2-1	TRBV3-1	.	TGTGCCAGCAGCCTAGGGGGTGGTCGTTTCGGTGAGCAGTTCTTC	CASSLGGGRFGEQFF
TRBD1	TRBJ1-2	TRBV5-1	.	TGCGCCAGCAGCGGGGGACAGGGATCCTATGGCTACACCTTC	CASSGGQGSYGYTF
TRBD1	TRBJ2-5	TRBV4-3	few	TGCGCCAGCAGCCGCAGCAGGGGGAGAGAGACCCAGTACTTC	CASSRSRGRETQYF
TRBD1	TRBJ2-3	TRBV24-1	.	TGTGCCACCAGTGATTTGGGGACAGGGCTCTTCGGAGATACGCAGTATTTT	CATSDLGTGLFGDTQYF
.	TRBJ1-2	TRBV3-1	.	TGTGCCAGCGGCCGACCAGGGGCTAACTATGGCTACACCTTC	CASGRPGANYGYTF
.	TRBJ1-1	TRBV7-2	few	TGTGCCAGCAGCGAGGCGAACACTGAAGCTTTCTTT	CASSEANTEAFF
TRBD1	TRBJ1-4	TRBV6-2/TRBV6-3	many	TGTGCCAGCAGTGCGGACGACAGGGGTCTAAGAGAAAAACTGTTTTTT	CASSADDRGLREKLFF
TRBD1	TRBJ1-2	TRBV13	.	TGTGCCAGCAGCGATCTCGACAGGGGCCTATATGGCTACACCTTC	CASSDLDRGLYGYTF
TRBD1	TRBJ1-1	TRBV18	few	TGTGCCAGCTCCCGCCAACGTATCAGGACAGGGGAGGCAGCTTTCTTT	CASSRQRIRTGEAAFF